The 22 T cell receptor beta chains below were found in one sample sequenced in a study of metastatic and nonmetastatic thyroid tumors. MiXCR was used by TCRdb to re-call the PCR reads. The sample has 15,000 or so clones; less than 30% are singletons. Every patient was untreated before thyroid surgery. Sequencing used tumor tissue. These receptors were taken from a male donor with papillary thyroid cancer or a benign thyroid nodule (not recorded which). Some clones in this sample may be carry-over from other donors' samples.

By frequency in the sample, this clone is medium-sized. The genes are TRBV24-1 and TRBJ1-1; no clear D. The CDR3 length is 13 residues. The germline V gene encodes CDR1 KGHDR and CDR2 SFDVKD. Trimming pared 3 bases from V and 5 bases from J, leaving 9 bases between. CDR3 residues: CATSDRGWTEAFF. The CDR3 DNA follows: TGTGCCACCAGTGATCGAGGGTGGACTGAAGCTTTCTTT.

This clone was detected many times. The V gene is TRBV20-1, the J gene TRBJ2-7; possibly TRBD1 for D (5 bases). Trimming stripped 1 base from V and 3 bases from J, with 13 bases between. Germline loops: CDR1 DFQATT, CDR2 SNEGSKA (reference sequence). This CDR3 spans 14 amino acids. The CDR3 protein is CSARGWGRGYEQYF. The CDR3 coding sequence is TGCAGTGCTAGAGGTTGGGGTAGGGGCTACGAGCAGTACTTC.

This clone is medium-sized by share. This chain joins TRBV6-5 and TRBJ1-5; D unresolved. The CDR3 is made up of 14 amino acids. V was pared by 2 bases and J by 7 bases, with 12 bases between. CDR1 and CDR2 from the germline V gene are MNHEY and SVGAGI. CDR3 sequence (DNA): TGTGCCAGCAGTTACGGGCGTAGCGGCCAGCCCCAGCATTTT. Translation gives CASSYGRSGQPQHF.

This rearrangement joins TRBV5-5 to TRBJ1-1; 8 nucleotides align to TRBD1. The length of the CDR3 is 14 residues. The V gene's germline CDR1 is SGHKS and CDR2 YYEKEE (reference sequence). Germline trimming cut 4 bases from V and 0 bases from J; bases unmatched to any gene: 2. CDR3 sequence: CASSHRGMNTEAFF. The CDR3 DNA reads as TGTGCCAGCAGCCACAGGGGGATGAACACTGAAGCTTTCTTT.

The genes are TRBV5-1 and TRBJ2-7, with unresolved D. The V and J ends lost 0 bases and 3 bases respectively, with 19 bases between them. CDR1 and CDR2 from the germline V gene are SGHRS and YFSETQ. The length of the CDR3 is 17 residues. The chain's CDR3 is CASSLGPDTPAFYEQYF. In DNA, the CDR3 is TGCGCCAGCAGCTTGGGCCCTGACACCCCAGCATTCTACGAGCAGTACTTC.

This clone is classed as medium-sized. This rearrangement joins TRBV6-5 to TRBJ2-7; 9 positions match TRBD2. With 0 bases clipped from V and 0 bases from J, the junction kept 0 bases outside the gene matches. Germline values: CDR1 MNHEY, CDR2 SVGAGI. The CDR3 sequence is 15 residues long. As DNA, the CDR3 is TGTGCCAGCAGTTACTCTAGCGGGAGCTCCTACGAGCAGTACTTC. This gives the protein CASSYSSGSSYEQYF.

The chain is built from TRBV27 and TRBJ2-2; D might be TRBD1 (6 bases). The CDR3 is made up of 12 amino acids. Trimming removed 6 bases at V and 4 bases at J, with 6 bases between. Germline assignment: CDR1 MNHEY and CDR2 SMNVEV (reference sequence). CDR3 DNA sequence: TGTGCCAGCAGAGGGGGCACCGGGGAGCTGTTTTTT. This sequence encodes CASRGGTGELFF.

This clone was seen ten or more times. The J gene is TRBJ2-4, the V gene TRBV7-2, with 8 bases lining up with TRBD1. Germline V gene sequence: CDR1 SGHTA, CDR2 FQGNSA. The CDR3 length is 15 residues. V trimming: 1 base; J trimming: 9 bases; junction bases outside the gene matches: 8. The DNA for the CDR3 is TGTGCCAGCAGCTTAGAGGGCAGGGGGCAGGGCATTCAGTACTTC. It is translated as CASSLEGRGQGIQYF.

The V gene is TRBV27, the J gene TRBJ2-3, with TRBD1 identical over 8 bases. After removal of 6 bases from V and 8 bases from J, the junction contained 13 bases not matched to a gene. The CDR3 has 15 amino acids. Germline-derived CDR1 and CDR2 are MNHEY and SMNVEV (reference sequence). The CDR3 spells CASSLDAGGRGTQYF. The CDR3 nucleotides read TGTGCCAGCAGCTTGGATGCAGGGGGCCGAGGTACGCAGTATTTT.

There are many counts of this clone. V gene TRBV27 combines with J gene TRBJ2-3; D is perhaps TRBD1 or TRBD2 (5 bases each). This CDR3 is 15 amino acids long. V dropped 4 bases and J dropped 0 bases, with 11 bases sitting between them. Germline-derived CDR1 and CDR2 are MNHEY and SMNVEV (reference sequence). The CDR3 DNA follows: TGTGCCAGCAGTTGGGGACGATCTAGCACAGATACGCAGTATTTT. This translates into CASSWGRSSTDTQYF.

In this sample, this clone is large (0.1 to 1%). The V call is TRBV6-2 or TRBV6-3, the J call TRBJ1-5; 7 bases are a match to TRBD1. The CDR3 extends over 15 amino acids. Germline V gene sequence: CDR1 MNHEY, CDR2 SVGEGT. J lost 5 bases, V lost 6 bases, and 10 bases had no gene match. The CDR3 here is CASSPRGGGHQPQHF. In nucleotides, the CDR3 is TGTGCCAGCAGCCCCAGAGGGGGCGGTCATCAGCCCCAGCATTTT.

This clone was seen at least ten times. The chain combines TRBV6-6 with TRBJ2-7, with 8 bases aligning to TRBD1. V was pared by 1 base and J by 5 bases, with 4 bases of the junction left unmatched. CDR3 length: 14 residues. Germline loops: CDR1 MNHNY, CDR2 SVGAGI (reference sequence). CDR3 nucleotides: TGTGCCAGCAGTTACTTCGCAGGGGGCGACGAGCAGTACTTC. Encoded protein: CASSYFAGGDEQYF.

This clone appeared many times. The chain joins TRBV30 to TRBJ1-5; D is unresolved. The CDR3 is 14 residues long. Germline CDR1 GTSNPN, CDR2 SVGIG (reference sequence). V dropped 0 bases and J dropped 4 bases, with 10 bases sitting between them. The CDR3 coding sequence is TGTGCCTGGAGTGTAGAACGGATTAATCAGCCCCAGCATTTT. Protein sequence: CAWSVERINQPQHF. The full variable domain, completed using reference TRBV30 and TRBJ1-5, is SQTIHQWPATLVQPVGSPLSLECTVEGTSNPNLYWYRQAAGRGLQLLFYSVGIGQISSEVPQNLSASRPQDRQFILSSKKLLLSDSGFYLCAWSVERINQPQHFGDGTRLSIL.

This rearrangement joins TRBV14 to TRBJ2-3; the match to TRBD2 covers 7 bases. The CDR3 is made up of 13 amino acids. After removal of 4 bases from V and 4 bases from J, the junction contained 2 bases not matched to a gene. Germline V gene sequence: CDR1 SGHDN, CDR2 FVKESK. CDR3 amino acids: CASSRGRADTQYF. Here the CDR3 DNA reads TGTGCCAGCAGCCGGGGGAGGGCAGATACGCAGTATTTT.

This clone was counted between two and nine times. The gene calls are TRBV6-2 or TRBV6-3 and TRBJ2-1; D not resolved. Germline V gene lookup returns CDR1 MNHEY and CDR2 SVGEGT. CDR3 length: 12 residues. The ends were cut back, 2 bases at V and 9 bases at J, with 8 bases in the middle. The CDR3 here is CASSYPRPEQFF. In nucleotides, the CDR3 is TGTGCCAGCAGTTACCCACGTCCTGAGCAGTTCTTC.

The J gene is TRBJ2-2, the V gene TRBV20-1, with D unresolved. This CDR3 comprises 14 residues. CDR1 is DFQATT, CDR2 SNEGSKA, per germline (reference sequence). V shed 5 bases and J shed 6 bases, with 16 bases lying between them. The CDR3 loop is CSAGDIRAPGELFF. The DNA of the CDR3 is TGCAGTGCTGGCGACATCCGGGCCCCCGGGGAGCTGTTTTTT.

Only a few counts were recorded for this clone. This chain connects TRBV10-3 to TRBJ2-7, with 7 bases matching TRBD1. The CDR3 totals 14 residues. In germline, CDR1 is ENHRY, CDR2 SYGVKD. V trimming: 4 bases; J trimming: 6 bases; junction bases outside the gene matches: 9. CDR3 DNA sequence: TGTGCCATCAGTGCGATGACAGGGCAACGCGAGCAGTACTTC. Translated: CAISAMTGQREQYF.

This clone appeared a few times. The V and J genes are TRBV20-1 and TRBJ1-6; D might be TRBD1 (6 bases). Trimming took 5 bases from V and 13 from J, leaving 24 bases between them. Germline V CDR1 and CDR2: DFQATT, SNEGSKA (reference sequence). The CDR3 has 15 residues. The CDR3 is CSAPPGHGDLFPLHF. The CDR3 bases are TGCAGTGCTCCACCGGGACACGGGGACCTTTTTCCCCTCCACTTT.

The chain is built from TRBV6-1 and TRBJ1-6, with TRBD1 matching over 9 bases. The CDR3 runs 14 residues. V was pared by 6 bases and J by 9 bases, with 6 bases of the junction left unmatched. CDR1 MNHNS and CDR2 SASEGT come from the germline V gene. CDR3 nucleotides: TGTGCCAGCAGATACCGGGACAGGGTTTCACCCCTCCACTTT. Protein sequence: CASRYRDRVSPLHF.

This clone showed up just a few times. V is TRBV6-1 and J is TRBJ2-6; 7 bases are a match to TRBD1. V lost 6 bases, J lost 4 bases, and 6 bases stayed unmatched. The CDR3 has 15 amino acids. Germline V gives CDR1 MNHNS, CDR2 SASEGT. The CDR3 region has the DNA TGTGCCAGCAGGCTAGAGGGGGCCGGGGCCAACGTCCTGACTTTC. Its translation is CASRLEGAGANVLTF.

This clone was seen ten or more times. CDR3 DNA sequence: TGTGCCAGCAGAGACCGCCGACTAGCGGGAAACAATGAGCAGTTCTTC. Its translation is CASRDRRLAGNNEQFF. V usage is TRBV2 and J usage is TRBJ2-1; 11 nucleotides agree with TRBD2. Germline V CDR1 and CDR2: SNHLY, FYNNEI. Trimming cost V 6 bases and J 5 bases; bases outside gene matches: 9. The CDR3 consists of 16 residues.

This CDR3 is CASSQGLGEGEQFF. CDR3 nucleotides: TGTGCCAGCAGCCAGGGACTAGGTGAAGGTGAGCAGTTCTTC. This chain uses TRBV28 with TRBJ2-1; 8 nucleotides agree with TRBD2. Trimming cost V 6 bases and J 9 bases; bases outside gene matches: 10. The germline gives CDR1 MDHEN, CDR2 SYDVKM. The length of the CDR3 is 14 residues.